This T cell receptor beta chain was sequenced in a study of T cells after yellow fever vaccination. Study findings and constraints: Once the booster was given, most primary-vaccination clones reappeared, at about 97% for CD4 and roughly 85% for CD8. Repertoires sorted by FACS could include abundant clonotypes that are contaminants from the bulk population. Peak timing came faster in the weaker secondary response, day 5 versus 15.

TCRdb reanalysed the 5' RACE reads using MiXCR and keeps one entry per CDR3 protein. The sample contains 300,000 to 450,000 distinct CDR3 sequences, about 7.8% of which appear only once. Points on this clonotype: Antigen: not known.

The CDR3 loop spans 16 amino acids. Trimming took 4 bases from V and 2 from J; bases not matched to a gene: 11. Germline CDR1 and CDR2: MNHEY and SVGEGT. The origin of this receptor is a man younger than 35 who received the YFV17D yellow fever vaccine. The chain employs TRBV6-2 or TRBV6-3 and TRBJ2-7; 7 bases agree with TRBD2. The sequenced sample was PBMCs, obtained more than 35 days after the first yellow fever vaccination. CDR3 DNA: TGTGCCAGCAGTTCCCCTCGGGGGGATCGGGCCTACGAGCAGTACGTC. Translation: CASSSPRGDRAYEQYV.